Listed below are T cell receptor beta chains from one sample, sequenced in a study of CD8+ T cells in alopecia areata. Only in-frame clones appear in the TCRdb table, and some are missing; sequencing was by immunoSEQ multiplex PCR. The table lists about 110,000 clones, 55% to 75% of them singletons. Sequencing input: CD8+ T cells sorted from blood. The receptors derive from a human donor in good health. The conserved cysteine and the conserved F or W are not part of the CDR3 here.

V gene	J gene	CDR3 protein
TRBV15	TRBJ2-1	ATSRVRGPKTYNEQF
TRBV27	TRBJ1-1	ASSLVRNTEAF
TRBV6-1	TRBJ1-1	ASSEWGQNTEAF
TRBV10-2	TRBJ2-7	ASSVVGPGSYEQY
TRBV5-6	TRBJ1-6	ASGFGMSPLH
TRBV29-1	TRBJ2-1	SVEDQWTSGYNEQF
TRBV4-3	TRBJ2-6	ASSQAVAGNSGANVLT
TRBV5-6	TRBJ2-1	ASSLGDTQEF
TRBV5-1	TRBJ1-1	ASSYDSTEAF
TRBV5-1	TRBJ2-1	ASSQTSGGAVEQF
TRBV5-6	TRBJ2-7	ASSFGSHEQY
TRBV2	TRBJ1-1	ASILKGEYTEAF